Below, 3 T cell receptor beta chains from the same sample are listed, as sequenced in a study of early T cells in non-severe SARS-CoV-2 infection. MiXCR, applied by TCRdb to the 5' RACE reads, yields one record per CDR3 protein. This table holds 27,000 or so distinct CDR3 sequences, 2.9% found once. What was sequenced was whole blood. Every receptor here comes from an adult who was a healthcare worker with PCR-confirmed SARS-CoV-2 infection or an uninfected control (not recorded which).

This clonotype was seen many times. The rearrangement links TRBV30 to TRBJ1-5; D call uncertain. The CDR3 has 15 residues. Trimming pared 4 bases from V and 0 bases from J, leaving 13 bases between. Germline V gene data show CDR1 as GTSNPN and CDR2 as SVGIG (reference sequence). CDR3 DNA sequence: TGTGCCTGGACCAATGGACCCGATAGCAATCAGCCCCAGCATTTT. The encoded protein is CAWTNGPDSNQPQHF.

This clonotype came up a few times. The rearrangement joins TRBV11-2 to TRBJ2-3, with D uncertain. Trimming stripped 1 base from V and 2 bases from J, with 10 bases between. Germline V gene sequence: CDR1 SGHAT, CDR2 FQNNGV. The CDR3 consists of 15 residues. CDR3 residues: CASSLGGFPTDTQYF. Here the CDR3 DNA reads TGTGCCAGCAGCTTAGGTGGGTTCCCCACAGATACGCAGTATTTT. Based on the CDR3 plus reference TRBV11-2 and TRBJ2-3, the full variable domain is EAGVAQSPRYKIIEKRQSVAFWCNPISGHATLYWYQQILGQGPKLLIQFQNNGVVDDSQLPKDRFSAERLKGVDSTLKIQPAKLEDSAVYLCASSLGGFPTDTQYFGPGTRLTVL.

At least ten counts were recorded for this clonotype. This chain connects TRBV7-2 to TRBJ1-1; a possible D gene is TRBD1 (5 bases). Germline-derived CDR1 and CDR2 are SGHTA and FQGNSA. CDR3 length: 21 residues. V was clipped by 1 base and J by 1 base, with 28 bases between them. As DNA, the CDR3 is TGTGCCAGCAGCTTAGTACTTAAGGTCCGGGGACGAAGGGTGCAGAACACTGAAGCTTTCTTT. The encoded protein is CASSLVLKVRGRRVQNTEAFF.